This record looks at one T cell receptor beta chain sequence and its context. This specimen belongs to a study of blood T cell repertoires in COVID-19. Study summary: Samples representing acute and convalescent COVID-19 were sourced from the United States, Italy and Spain. Nucleic acid was either cDNA or gDNA, and it came from T cells, B-cell-depleted T cells, or PBMCs.

Those who participated ranged in age from about 18 to 89 years and resided in roughly 26 US areas. Recovered participants had two consecutive negative NP/OP PCR tests, healthcare professional clearance, or symptom resolution. The CDR3 has 16 amino acids. V shed 2 bases and J shed 2 bases, with 16 bases lying between them. Germline CDR1 and CDR2: MNHEY and SMNVEV (reference sequence). Libraries were prepared by immunoSEQ multiplex PCR; TCRdb keeps only in-frame clonotypes and omits some of them. This table has more than 100,000 clones, 84% appearing once. This chain uses TRBV27 with TRBJ2-7; D might be TRBD2 (6 bases). The receptor was derived from a woman aged 25 to 45 who had recovered from COVID-19. Sequenced: PBMCs or T cells enriched from blood (not recorded which). CDR3 sequence reads: CASSLDLATSPYEQYF. The CDR3 coding sequence is TGTGCCAGCAGTTTAGACCTAGCGACCTCTCCCTACGAGCAGTACTTC.